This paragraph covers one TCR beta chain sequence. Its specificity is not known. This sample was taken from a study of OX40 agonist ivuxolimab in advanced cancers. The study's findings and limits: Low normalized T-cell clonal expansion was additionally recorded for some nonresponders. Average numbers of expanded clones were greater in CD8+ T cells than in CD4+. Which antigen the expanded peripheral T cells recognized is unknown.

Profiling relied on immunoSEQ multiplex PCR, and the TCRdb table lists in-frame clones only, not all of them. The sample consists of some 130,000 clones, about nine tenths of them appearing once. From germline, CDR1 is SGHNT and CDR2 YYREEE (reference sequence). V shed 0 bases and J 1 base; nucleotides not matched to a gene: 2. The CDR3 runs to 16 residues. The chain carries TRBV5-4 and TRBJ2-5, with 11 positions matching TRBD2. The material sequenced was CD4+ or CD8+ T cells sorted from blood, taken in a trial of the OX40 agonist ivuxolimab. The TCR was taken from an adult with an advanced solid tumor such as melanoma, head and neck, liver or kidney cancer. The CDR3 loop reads CASSLGLAGPQETQYF. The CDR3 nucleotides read TGTGCCAGCAGCTTGGGACTAGCGGGACCCCAAGAGACCCAGTACTTC.